A selection of T cell receptor beta chains follows, all from one sample in a study of immune heterogeneity within non-small cell lung tumors. TCRdb called the multiplex PCR reads again in MiXCR, with one record for every CDR3 protein. This table holds some 13,000 distinct CDR3 sequences, 23% found once. Sequencing was carried out using lung tumor tissue. The origin of the receptors is a man in his fifties with non-small cell lung cancer. Both conserved end residues are part of each CDR3. D genes are given only for firm matches. A clone size is listed for some rows: how often the clone was seen (once, few, many), or a class if it is expanded.

>many|NA|TRBV19|TRBJ2-1
CASTTLPPSYNEQFF
TGTGCCAGTACCACTTTACCGCCCTCCTACAATGAGCAGTTCTTC
>many|NA|TRBV6-2/TRBV6-3|TRBJ2-3
CASSYLDTQYF
TGTGCCAGCAGTTATTTAGATACGCAGTATTTT
>few|TRBD1|TRBV11-2|TRBJ1-1
CASSSGDRELTEAFF
TGTGCCAGCAGCTCCGGGGACAGGGAGTTGACTGAAGCTTTCTTT
>medium-sized|NA|TRBV6-5|TRBJ2-7
CASSYSLTKPYEQYF
TGTGCCAGCAGTTACTCTCTGACTAAGCCTTACGAGCAGTACTTC
>medium-sized|NA|TRBV2|TRBJ1-5
CASSGGLRQPQHF
TGTGCCAGCAGTGGGGGGTTACGGCAGCCCCAGCATTTT
>many|TRBD1|TRBV7-9|TRBJ2-7
CASSGGDREVSYEQYF
TGTGCCAGCAGCGGGGGGGACAGGGAGGTGTCCTACGAGCAGTACTTC
>NA|NA|TRBV5-4|TRBJ2-6
CASSLPGHSGANVLTF
TGTGCCAGCAGCTTGCCGGGACACTCTGGGGCCAACGTCCTGACTTTC
>medium-sized|NA|TRBV6-1|TRBJ2-7
CASQRDPLTGEQYF
TGTGCCAGCCAACGGGACCCCCTAACGGGGGAGCAGTACTTC
>many|TRBD1|TRBV18|TRBJ2-3
CASHRGQGATDTQYF
TGTGCCAGCCACCGGGGACAGGGGGCGACAGATACGCAGTATTTT
>many|NA|TRBV5-1|TRBJ2-7
CASSPSVGPVYEQYF
TGCGCCAGCAGCCCCTCGGTGGGGCCCGTCTACGAGCAGTACTTC
>many|NA|TRBV4-1|TRBJ2-7
CASSLRRGYEQYF
TGCGCCAGCAGCCTTAGACGTGGATACGAGCAGTACTTC
>few|NA|TRBV7-2|TRBJ2-3
CASSLAAGTTDTQYF
TGTGCCAGCAGCTTAGCCGCGGGAACCACAGATACGCAGTATTTT
>NA|TRBD1|TRBV7-9|TRBJ2-7
CASSSPQGGPQVQYF
TGTGCCAGCAGTTCGCCCCAAGGGGGCCCGCAGGTGCAGTACTTC
>few|TRBD1|TRBV3-1|TRBJ1-4
CASSQGQRFEKLFF
TGTGCCAGCAGCCAGGGACAGAGATTTGAAAAACTGTTTTTT
>NA|TRBD1|TRBV18|TRBJ1-6
CVSLPEGQDNSPLHF
TGTGTCAGCTTACCAGAGGGACAGGACAATTCACCCCTCCACTTT
>NA|NA|TRBV5-4|TRBJ2-1
CASSRDGYEQFF
TGTGCCAGCAGCAGGGACGGGTACGAGCAGTTCTTC
>NA|TRBD1|TRBV9|TRBJ2-1
CASSVDRGMYNEQFF
TGTGCCAGCAGCGTAGACAGGGGGATGTACAATGAGCAGTTCTTC
>few|TRBD2|TRBV7-9|TRBJ2-1
CASSSDGAGGVSYNEQFF
TGTGCCAGCAGCTCCGATGGAGCGGGAGGGGTCTCCTACAATGAGCAGTTCTTC
>many|NA|TRBV7-8|TRBJ2-7
CASSGYSYEQYF
TGTGCCAGCAGCGGCTACTCCTACGAGCAGTACTTC
>many|TRBD2|TRBV6-1|TRBJ2-2
CASRLTSGSRTGELFF
TGTGCCAGCAGGCTGACTAGCGGGAGTCGCACCGGGGAGCTGTTTTTT
>many|NA|TRBV20-1|TRBJ2-7
CSASFAGEQYF
TGCAGTGCTAGCTTTGCTGGCGAGCAGTACTTC
>NA|TRBD1|TRBV5-5|TRBJ1-1
CASSFGGTGNTEAFF
TGTGCCAGCAGCTTTGGCGGGACAGGGAACACTGAAGCTTTCTTT
>NA|NA|TRBV6-1|TRBJ1-5
CASRSGGGINQPQHF
TGTGCCAGCAGATCCGGAGGGGGGATCAATCAGCCCCAGCATTTT
>many|TRBD1|TRBV6-5|TRBJ1-1
CASSYDRATEAFF
TGTGCCAGCAGTTACGACAGGGCCACTGAAGCTTTCTTT
>many|NA|TRBV6-2/TRBV6-3|TRBJ2-7
CASSNPQGYYEQYF
TGTGCCAGCAGTAACCCTCAGGGATACTACGAGCAGTACTTC
>many|NA|TRBV3-1|TRBJ1-2
CASSQPPNGYTF
TGTGCCAGCAGCCAACCACCCAATGGCTACACCTTC
>medium-sized|TRBD1|TRBV27|TRBJ1-2
CASSQTGTGIGYGYTF
TGTGCCAGCAGCCAAACCGGGACAGGGATTGGCTATGGCTACACCTTC
>many|NA|TRBV6-1|TRBJ1-3
CASSLQGSFSGNTIYF
TGTGCCAGCAGTCTACAGGGCTCTTTCTCTGGAAACACCATATATTTT
>many|NA|TRBV20-1|TRBJ2-7
CSARERGYEQYF
TGCAGTGCTAGGGAGAGGGGGTACGAGCAGTACTTC
>many|NA|TRBV20-1|TRBJ1-2
CSAPATLGYGYTF
TGCAGTGCTCCGGCGACCTTGGGGTATGGCTACACCTTC
>NA|NA|TRBV7-9|TRBJ2-5
CASSSDQGGETKYF
TGTGCCAGCAGCTCGGACCAGGGGGGAGAGACCAAGTACTTC
>medium-sized|NA|TRBV19|TRBJ2-3
CASISRSGDTQYF
TGTGCCAGTATTTCGAGATCGGGTGATACGCAGTATTTT
>many|TRBD1|TRBV30|TRBJ2-5
CAWSFGQGWETQYF
TGTGCCTGGAGTTTCGGACAGGGGTGGGAGACCCAGTACTTC
>medium-sized|NA|TRBV28|TRBJ1-2
CASSLGSPPYGYTF
TGTGCCAGCAGTTTAGGCAGTCCGCCCTATGGCTACACCTTC
>NA|TRBD2|TRBV6-1|TRBJ2-5
CASTKTSGRRETQYF
TGTGCCAGCACCAAGACTAGCGGGAGGCGGGAGACCCAGTACTTC
>medium-sized|NA|TRBV19|TRBJ1-5
CASSITLGRRNQPQHF
TGTGCCAGTAGTATAACTCTGGGACGGCGCAATCAGCCCCAGCATTTT
>many|NA|TRBV29-1|TRBJ2-1
CSVEDQDRKTYNEQFF
TGCAGCGTTGAAGATCAAGACAGGAAAACCTACAATGAGCAGTTCTTC
>many|NA|TRBV20-1|TRBJ2-7
CSARDLGKPYEQYF
TGCAGTGCTAGAGATCTGGGAAAGCCCTACGAGCAGTACTTC
>many|TRBD1|TRBV6-1|TRBJ2-7
CASSHRDRVDEQYF
TGTGCCAGCAGTCACCGGGACAGGGTTGACGAGCAGTACTTC
>medium-sized|TRBD2|TRBV27|TRBJ2-7
CASGLAGGDEQYF
TGTGCCAGCGGGTTAGCGGGGGGAGACGAGCAGTACTTC
>medium-sized|NA|TRBV20-1|TRBJ1-1
CSARGRSRTEAFF
TGCAGTGCTCGGGGTCGGTCTCGCACTGAAGCTTTCTTT
>medium-sized|NA|TRBV6-5|TRBJ1-6
CASSYFGEAKNSPLHF
TGTGCCAGCAGTTACTTCGGTGAGGCGAAGAATTCACCCCTCCACTTT
>NA|NA|TRBV12-3/TRBV12-4|TRBJ1-5
CASLGTMGHQPQHF
TGTGCCAGTTTAGGGACGATGGGTCATCAGCCCCAGCATTTT
>many|TRBD2|TRBV5-1|TRBJ2-3
CASSSATSGRRTDTQYF
TGCGCCAGCAGCTCTGCGACTAGCGGGAGGCGCACAGATACGCAGTATTTT
>many|NA|TRBV19|TRBJ1-5
CASSLGGSNQPQHF
TGTGCCAGTAGTCTCGGGGGTAGCAATCAGCCCCAGCATTTT
>NA|NA|TRBV12-3/TRBV12-4|TRBJ1-5
CASSTHNQPQHF
TGTGCCAGCAGTACCCACAATCAGCCCCAGCATTTT
>many|TRBD2|TRBV20-1|TRBJ2-7
CSARPGLAGGWGYEQYF
TGCAGTGCTAGGCCGGGACTAGCGGGAGGCTGGGGGTACGAGCAGTACTTC